These 29 T cell receptor beta chains were all obtained from the same sample, sequenced in a study of cytomegalovirus exposure and HLA in healthy donors. The PCR had 60 Vbeta and 13 Jbeta primers. Profiling relied on immunoSEQ multiplex PCR, and the TCRdb table lists in-frame clones only, not all of them. The table includes 150,000 or so clones, about 74% detected once. The sequenced sample was PBMCs. These receptors all stem from a male donor in good health and CMV-seronegative.

J is TRBJ2-2 and V is TRBV28, with TRBD1 matching over 8 bases. The J segment lost 4 bases and the V segment lost 3 bases, leaving 4 bases of the junction unmatched. This CDR3 comprises 15 residues. Per germline, CDR1 MDHEN and CDR2 SYDVKM. CDR3 amino acids: CASSLQGAGTGELFF. Here the CDR3 DNA reads TGTGCCAGCAGTTTGCAGGGGGCGGGCACCGGGGAGCTGTTTTTT.

V is TRBV29-1 and J is TRBJ2-1; 10 bases align to TRBD2. Germline V gives CDR1 SQVTM, CDR2 ANQGSEA. The CDR3 is made up of 14 amino acids. The trim removed 2 bases at V and 8 bases at J, leaving 6 bases unmatched. CDR3 DNA sequence: TGCAGCGTTGAACAGCGGGGGGGCATGGATGAGCAGTTCTTC. Protein sequence: CSVEQRGGMDEQFF.

This clone was seen a few times. V and J are TRBV28 and TRBJ2-7; a weak D match, TRBD1 (6 bases). With 6 bases removed from V and 11 bases from J, the gap between germline ends came to 17 bases. The CDR3 covers 12 residues. Germline CDR1 is MDHEN and CDR2 is SYDVKM. CDR3 in DNA: TGTGCCAGCAGGGGTCAACAGGGCTCCGAGTACTTC. This encodes CASRGQQGSEYF.

The rearrangement joins TRBV7-2 to TRBJ2-5; 14 bases map to TRBD2. The CDR3 length is 18 residues. With 5 bases clipped from V and 0 bases from J, the junction kept 8 bases outside the gene matches. Per germline, CDR1 SGHTA and CDR2 FQGNSA. CDR3 coding DNA: TGTGCCAGCAGCCCTCGACTAGCGGGGGGGGGAGACCAAGAGACCCAGTACTTC. Residues: CASSPRLAGGGDQETQYF.

J is TRBJ1-1 and V is TRBV5-8, with D perhaps matching TRBD1 (6 bases). This CDR3 is 14 amino acids long. The germline CDR1 and CDR2 sequences are SGHTS and YDEGEE. Trimming took off 4 bases at V and 3 bases at J, with 13 bases between the two ends. This CDR3 reads CASSLRGRDTEAFF. The CDR3 region has the DNA TGTGCCAGCAGCCTCAGGGGTAGGGACACTGAAGCTTTCTTT.

The J gene is TRBJ2-7, the V gene TRBV19; TRBD2 is a possible D gene (5 bases). The V end was cut by 5 bases, the J end by 3 bases, with 17 bases between. CDR3 length: 15 amino acids. Germline loops: CDR1 LNHDA, CDR2 SQIVND (reference sequence). This CDR3 is CASSLRSVGGYEQYF. The CDR3, as DNA: TGTGCCAGTAGTTTAAGATCGGTAGGAGGCTACGAGCAGTACTTC. Filled out from reference TRBV19 and TRBJ2-7, the complete variable domain reads DGGITQSPKYLFRKEGQNVTLSCEQNLNHDAMYWYRQDPGQGLRLIYYSQIVNDFQKGDIAEGYSVSREKKESFPLTVTSAQKNPTAFYLCASSLRSVGGYEQYFGPGTRLTVT.

The chain is built from TRBV7-3 and TRBJ2-3; the match to TRBD2 covers 13 bases. V lost 5 bases to trimming and J lost 5 bases; unmatched junction nucleotides: 7. There are 16 residues in the CDR3. The germline V gene encodes CDR1 SGHTA and CDR2 FQGTGA. The CDR3 protein is CASSPTSGGARDTQYF. In nucleotides, the CDR3 is TGTGCCAGCAGCCCCACTAGCGGGGGGGCCAGAGATACGCAGTATTTT.

This chain joins TRBV4-1 and TRBJ1-1; no reliable D call. The CDR3 is made up of 10 amino acids. The V end was cut by 7 bases, the J end by 5 bases, with 5 bases between. In germline, CDR1 is MGHRA, CDR2 YSYEKL. The CDR3 coding sequence is TGCGCCAGCATTCCAACTGAAGCTTTCTTT. It translates to CASIPTEAFF.

In its sample, this clone was seen once. The chain uses TRBV30 and TRBJ2-7; 8 bases map to TRBD1. Germline V gives CDR1 GTSNPN, CDR2 SVGIG (reference sequence). The V and J ends lost 1 base and 6 bases, in that order; junction bases with no gene match: 5. This CDR3 contains 13 residues. Here the CDR3 reads CAWSDHTGGEQYF. In DNA, the CDR3 is TGTGCCTGGAGTGACCATACAGGGGGCGAGCAGTACTTC. Full variable domain (missing parts from reference TRBV30 and TRBJ2-7): SQTIHQWPATLVQPVGSPLSLECTVEGTSNPNLYWYRQAAGRGLQLLFYSVGIGQISSEVPQNLSASRPQDRQFILSSKKLLLSDSGFYLCAWSDHTGGEQYFGPGTRLTVT.

V is TRBV18 and J is TRBJ2-7; 8 positions match TRBD2. The CDR3 is 15 residues long. The germline V gene has CDR1 KGHSH and CDR2 LQKENI. V was clipped by 2 bases and J by 5 bases; unmatched bases: 8. In DNA form, the CDR3 reads TGTGCCAGCTCACCAAGGAGCGGGAGTGTCCACGAGCAGTACTTC. It is translated as CASSPRSGSVHEQYF.

The chain uses TRBV5-1 and TRBJ2-7; 9 nucleotides align to TRBD1. The germline CDR1 and CDR2 sequences are SGHRS and YFSETQ. CDR3 size: 15 residues. The ends lost 4 bases at V and 6 bases at J; junction bases unmatched: 11. The CDR3 DNA is TGCGCCAGCAGCGGGGGGCAGGGACAGGGTATCGAGCAGTACTTC. Translation gives CASSGGQGQGIEQYF.

The rearrangement links TRBV19 to TRBJ1-4; D is uncertain. The ends were cut back, 3 bases at V and 0 bases at J, with 11 bases in the middle. This CDR3 has 16 residues. CDR1 and CDR2 (germline): LNHDA, SQIVND (reference sequence). Written as DNA, the CDR3 is TGTGCCAGTAGTATGCGGGGAGGCGCAACTAATGAAAAACTGTTTTTT. Protein: CASSMRGGATNEKLFF.

The count of this clone is one. The rearrangement links TRBV21-1 to TRBJ1-1; TRBD1 is taken as the D call from the table, unchecked against the DNA. TRBV21-1 is a pseudogene locus. The CDR3 runs to 19 residues. The CDR3 reads CASSKFLDRDRAFEAEAFF. In nucleotides, the CDR3 is TGTGCCAGCAGCAAATTCCTAGACAGGGATAGGGCTTTCGAAGCTGAAGCTTTCTTT.

Note on this clone: At one of its ends the junction is not consistent with the germline gene, which may arise from a read error. This chain links TRBV5-6 with TRBJ2-1, with D tentatively TRBD2 (6 bases). The CDR3 is 18 amino acids. Germline V lookup: CDR1 SGHDT, CDR2 YYEEEE. The CDR3 is CASSSPHGWAGSYNGQFF. The CDR3 nucleotides read TGTGCCAGCAGCTCCCCCCACGGATGGGCGGGATCCTACAATGGGCAGTTCTTC. The variable domain in full, with the rest retrieved from reference TRBV5-6 and TRBJ2-1, is DAGVTQSPTHLIKTRGQQVTLRCSPKSGHDTVSWYQQALGQGPQFIFQYYEEEERQRGNFPDRFSGHQFPNYSSELNVNALLLGDSALYLCASSSPHGWAGSYNGQFFGPGTRLTVL.

The chain combines TRBV4-2 with TRBJ1-1, with D uncertain. Per the germline V gene, CDR1 is LGHNA and CDR2 is YNFKEQ. Trimming cost V 1 base and J 2 bases, with 8 bases left between them. This CDR3 contains 14 residues. The CDR3, as DNA: TGTGCCAGCAGCCAAGGGGAGACTAACACTGAAGCTTTCTTT. It codes for CASSQGETNTEAFF.

This clone was counted between two and nine times. This chain links TRBV28 with TRBJ1-2; the match to TRBD1 covers 8 bases. CDR1 and CDR2 from the germline V gene are MDHEN and SYDVKM. The trim removed 5 bases at V and 4 bases at J, leaving 9 bases unmatched. This CDR3 is 15 amino acids long. The CDR3 DNA sequence: TGTGCCAGCAGTCCCCCCGACAGGGGCGTCTATGGCTACACCTTC. This gives the protein CASSPPDRGVYGYTF.

This clone was observed a few times. The rearrangement links TRBV9 to TRBJ2-1; TRBD2 matches at 11 bases. CDR1 is SGDLS, CDR2 YYNGEE, per germline. This CDR3 has 15 amino acids. The V and J ends lost 1 base and 6 bases, in that order; junction bases with no gene match: 3. The CDR3 protein is CASSVTSGSPNEQFF. The CDR3 region has the DNA TGTGCCAGCAGCGTAACTAGCGGGAGCCCCAATGAGCAGTTCTTC. Variable domain in full (rest from reference TRBV9 and TRBJ2-1): DSGVTQTPKHLITATGQRVTLRCSPRSGDLSVYWYQQSLDQGLQFLIQYYNGEERAKGNILERFSAQQFPDLHSELNLSSLELGDSALYFCASSVTSGSPNEQFFGPGTRLTVL.

This chain uses TRBV7-2 with TRBJ2-2; no reliable D call. CDR1 and CDR2 from the germline V gene are SGHTA and FQGNSA. Trimming pared 5 bases from V and 0 bases from J, leaving 10 bases between. This CDR3 is 15 amino acids long. CDR3 DNA sequence: TGTGCCAGCAGCGGAATGGGCCCGAACACCGGGGAGCTGTTTTTT. This sequence encodes CASSGMGPNTGELFF. Full variable domain (missing parts from reference TRBV7-2 and TRBJ2-2): GAGVSQSPSNKVTEKGKDVELRCDPISGHTALYWYRQSLGQGLEFLIYFQGNSAPDKSGLPSDRFSAERTGGSVSTLTIQRTQQEDSAVYLCASSGMGPNTGELFFGEGSRLTVL.

This chain uses TRBV5-1 with TRBJ2-2, with 9 bases identical to TRBD1. The CDR3 totals 15 residues. Germline values: CDR1 SGHRS, CDR2 YFSETQ. With V trimmed by 4 bases and J by 3 bases, 4 bases remained unmatched. CDR3 DNA sequence: TGCGCCAGCAGCCAGGGACAGGGAGACACCGGGGAGCTGTTTTTT. This codes for CASSQGQGDTGELFF.

This clone came up a few times. The genes are TRBV5-1 and TRBJ2-7, with 10 bases that match TRBD1. V trimming: 2 bases; J trimming: 0 bases; junction bases outside the gene matches: 8. This CDR3 is built from 17 residues. The germline V gene has CDR1 SGHRS and CDR2 YFSETQ. CDR3: CASSFRMRQGASYEQYF. The DNA of the CDR3 is TGCGCCAGCAGCTTTCGGATGAGACAGGGGGCCTCCTACGAGCAGTACTTC. The full variable domain, its missing parts supplied by reference TRBV5-1 and TRBJ2-7, is KAGVTQTPRYLIKTRGQQVTLSCSPISGHRSVSWYQQTPGQGLQFLFEYFSETQRNKGNFPGRFSGRQFSNSRSEMNVSTLELGDSALYLCASSFRMRQGASYEQYFGPGTRLTVT.

The rearrangement uses TRBV9 and TRBJ2-7, with a possible D match to TRBD2 (5 bases). CDR3 length: 14 amino acids. Germline V CDR1 and CDR2: SGDLS, YYNGEE. Trimming stripped 0 bases from V and 2 bases from J, with 9 bases between. The CDR3 DNA is TGTGCCAGCAGCGTAGGAGGGAAGGCCTACGAGCAGTACTTC. It translates to CASSVGGKAYEQYF.

The V gene is TRBV4-3, the J gene TRBJ1-1; 9 bases match TRBD1. Germline lookup yields CDR1 LGHNA and CDR2 YSLEER. Trimming cost V 6 bases and J 3 bases; bases outside gene matches: 23. This CDR3 has 20 amino acids. The CDR3 region is CASRPTLTGIGQGFHTEAFF. The CDR3 DNA sequence: TGCGCCAGCAGGCCCACATTGACCGGAATAGGACAGGGGTTCCACACTGAAGCTTTCTTT.

The chain links TRBV4-3 to TRBJ1-6; D is unclear. The length of the CDR3 is 15 residues. Trimming took 0 bases from V and 5 from J, leaving 8 bases between them. The V gene's germline CDR1 is LGHNA and CDR2 YSLEER. CDR3 nucleotide sequence: TGCGCCAGCAGCCAAGAATTTACACATAATTCACCCCTCCACTTT. Translated, it gives CASSQEFTHNSPLHF.

Here the CDR3 DNA reads TGCGCCAGCACCATGCAACAGGGTTCTTACGAGCAGTACTTC. It codes for CASTMQQGSYEQYF. V and J are TRBV5-1 and TRBJ2-5; D possibly corresponds to TRBD1 (6 bases). With the DNA end fitting TRBJ2-7 better, the J assignment may be wrong. Germline V gene lookup returns CDR1 SGHRS and CDR2 YFSETQ. This CDR3 has 14 residues.

The CDR3 region has the DNA TGTGCCATCAGTGCCTCGGGAGAATACAATGAGCAGTTCTTC. This sequence encodes CAISASGEYNEQFF. V and J are TRBV10-3 and TRBJ2-1, with D possibly being TRBD2 (6 bases). The germline V gene has CDR1 ENHRY and CDR2 SYGVKD. This CDR3 has 14 amino acids. Trimming left V 4 bases short and J 4 bases short, with 11 bases between.

The chain links TRBV4-1 to TRBJ2-2; TRBD2 matches 10 bases. This CDR3 is 16 amino acids long. J lost 5 bases, V lost 4 bases, and 7 bases had no gene match. The germline CDR1 and CDR2 sequences are MGHRA and YSYEKL. CDR3 in amino acids: CASSPVAGGSTGELFF. CDR3 coding DNA: TGCGCCAGCAGCCCGGTAGCGGGAGGTAGTACCGGGGAGCTGTTTTTT.

V usage is TRBV28 and J usage is TRBJ2-7; TRBD2 matches 8 bases. Germline-derived CDR1 and CDR2 are MDHEN and SYDVKM. CDR3 length: 16 amino acids. Trimming at V came to 3 bases and at J to 7 bases, leaving 14 bases not matched to a gene. CDR3 DNA: TGTGCCAGCAGTTTCGGGGGGGACGGGACCGTAGGAGAGCAGTACTTC. Translated, it gives CASSFGGDGTVGEQYF. The full variable domain, with the rest looked up from reference TRBV28 and TRBJ2-7, is DVKVTQSSRYLVKRTGEKVFLECVQDMDHENMFWYRQDPGLGLRLIYFSYDVKMKEKGDIPEGYSVSREKKERFSLILESASTNQTSMYLCASSFGGDGTVGEQYFGPGTRLTVT.

J is TRBJ2-3 and V is TRBV28; D might be TRBD2 (5 bases). The CDR3 runs 14 residues. CDR1 MDHEN and CDR2 SYDVKM come from the germline V gene. V shed 5 bases and J shed 7 bases, with 16 bases lying between them. The CDR3 reads CASSTTLRANTQYF. As DNA, the CDR3 is TGTGCCAGCAGTACGACGCTGCGGGCGAATACGCAGTATTTT.

This clone was seen more than once but under ten times. The rearrangement links TRBV6-1 to TRBJ2-1, with 12 bases aligning to TRBD2. From germline, CDR1 is MNHNS and CDR2 SASEGT. This CDR3 contains 15 residues. The junction had 1 base not matched to a gene; V was cut back by 4 bases and J by 3 bases. CDR3 in amino acids: CASSGLAGDYNEQFF. As DNA, the CDR3 is TGTGCCAGCAGTGGACTAGCGGGGGACTACAATGAGCAGTTCTTC.